Listed below are T cell receptor beta chains from one sample, sequenced in a study of T cell responses to AZD1222 COVID-19 vaccine. TCRdb's table, derived via immunoSEQ multiplex PCR, lists solely in-frame clones and lacks some. This table holds around 83,000 clones, approximately 90% found once. This specimen consisted of peripheral blood, obtained 28 days after the second AZD1222 dose. The receptors here all came from an adult who received the AZD1222 COVID-19 vaccine. Both conserved end residues are part of each CDR3. The D gene is left open where the match is weak. Not every row has a clone size; where given, it reads once, few, many or a size class.

j_call d_call v_call clone_size cdr3_nt cdr3_aa
TRBJ1-2 TRBD1 TRBV6-5 NA TGTGCCAGCAGGTCCGGGACAGTCTATGGCTACACCTTC CASRSGTVYGYTF
TRBJ1-6 NA TRBV4-3 once TGCGCCAGCAGCCGTCGGACAGATAATTCACCCCTCCACTTT CASSRRTDNSPLHF
TRBJ1-5 NA TRBV2 NA TGTGCCAGCAGAGGACAGCCCAATCAGCCCCAGCATTTT CASRGQPNQPQHF
TRBJ2-2 NA TRBV5-1 NA TGCGCCAGCAGCTTGGCGGCAGGCACGAACACCGGGGAGCTGTTTTTT CASSLAAGTNTGELFF
TRBJ1-4 NA TRBV6-5 NA TGTGCCAGCAGTCCCCAAGGGGCTAATGAAAAACTGTTTTTT CASSPQGANEKLFF
TRBJ2-7 TRBD1 TRBV18 NA TGTGCCAGCTCACTCGGACAGGGTAGTAACGAGCAGTACTTC CASSLGQGSNEQYF
TRBJ1-6 TRBD1 TRBV28 NA TGTGCCAGCAGTTCACCGAACAACAGGGGCTCCGTTCTGTGGGATAATTCACCCCTCCACTTT CASSSPNNRGSVLWDNSPLHF
TRBJ2-2 TRBD1 TRBV7-3 NA TGTGCCAGCAGCGTGACAGGGGGGAGCACCGGGGAGCTGTTTTTT CASSVTGGSTGELFF
TRBJ2-7 NA TRBV7-2 few TGTGCCAGCAGCTTTAGGGACGGATACGAGCAGTACTTC CASSFRDGYEQYF
TRBJ1-2 NA TRBV6-2/TRBV6-3 NA TGTGCCAGCAGCCCCGATGCTAACTATGGCTACACCTTC CASSPDANYGYTF
TRBJ2-7 TRBD2 TRBV2 NA TGTGCCAGCAGCAGACTAGCGGGGCCCTACGAGCAGTACTTC CASSRLAGPYEQYF
TRBJ2-3 TRBD1 TRBV6-2/TRBV6-3 NA TGTGCCAGCAGTGACAGGGGAACAGATACGCAGTATTTT CASSDRGTDTQYF
TRBJ1-1 NA TRBV29-1 NA TGCAGCGTTGTCCAGGTCGGGGCGAACACTGAAGCTTTCTTT CSVVQVGANTEAFF
TRBJ1-2 NA TRBV29-1 NA TGCAGCGCCGGACAGCCGGTGCTCTATGGCTACACCTTC CSAGQPVLYGYTF
TRBJ2-3 NA TRBV7-3 NA TGTGCCAGCAGCTCCCCCTCCGGGAGAAAGACGGGGGCAGATACGCAGTATTTT CASSSPSGRKTGADTQYF
TRBJ1-3 NA TRBV28 NA TGTGCCAGCATTCCAACAGAGAGCTCTGGAAACACCATATATTTT CASIPTESSGNTIYF
TRBJ2-7 NA TRBV6-6 few TGTGCCAGCAGGGAGGCCACATTTTCCTACGAGCAGTACTTC CASREATFSYEQYF
TRBJ1-1 NA TRBV11-2 NA TGTGCCAGCAGCTTAGAGGTCAGCTACACTGAAGCTTTCTTT CASSLEVSYTEAFF
TRBJ2-2 TRBD2 TRBV7-3 once TGTGCCAGCAGCTCCTCTAGCGGGGGGCCCATCGGGGAGCTGTTTTTT CASSSSSGGPIGELFF
TRBJ1-1 NA TRBV9 few TGTGCCAGCAGCGTAGCACAGAACACTGAAGCTTTCTTT CASSVAQNTEAFF
TRBJ1-2 NA TRBV19 NA TGTGCCAGTAGTTGGACGGACTATGGCTACACCTTC CASSWTDYGYTF
TRBJ1-3 TRBD1 TRBV3-1/TRBV3-2 NA TGTGCCAGCAGCCGGGGGACAGCAGGAAACACCATATATTTT CASSRGTAGNTIYF
TRBJ1-2 NA TRBV12-3/TRBV12-4 NA TGTGCCAGCAGTTTACGAGGGGACTATGGCTACACCTTC CASSLRGDYGYTF
TRBJ2-7 TRBD2 TRBV7-9 few TGTGCCAGCAGCTCCTATAGCGGGGGCTACGAGCAGTACTTC CASSSYSGGYEQYF
TRBJ1-5 TRBD1 TRBV19 NA TGTGCCAGTACCTCCCCGGACAGGGGGGAGAATCAGCCCCAGCATTTT CASTSPDRGENQPQHF
TRBJ1-3 NA TRBV4-1 NA TGCGCCAGCAGCCCAGGGGTGGTCTCTGGAAACACCATATATTTT CASSPGVVSGNTIYF
TRBJ1-6 NA TRBV9 NA TGTGCCAGCAGCGTAGATAAGCTGGGGAGCTCCCTCCACTTT CASSVDKLGSSLHF
TRBJ1-4 NA TRBV12-3/TRBV12-4 NA TGTGCCAGCAGCCCGGAAGGTGAAAAACTGTTTTTT CASSPEGEKLFF
TRBJ2-3 NA TRBV19 NA TGTGCCAGTAGTATTCTGGCCGAGGATACGCAGTATTTT CASSILAEDTQYF
TRBJ2-5 TRBD2 TRBV20-1 NA TGCAGCGCCGGGGGGCAAGAGACCCAGTACTTC CSAGGQETQYF
TRBJ1-1 NA TRBV6-5 NA TGTGCCAGCTGTCTCCCAAACACTGAAGCTTTCTTT CASCLPNTEAFF
TRBJ2-7 NA TRBV15 few TGTGCCACCGCAGTTGGATCAGGCTACGAGCAGTACTTC CATAVGSGYEQYF
TRBJ1-6 NA TRBV6-1 NA TGTGCCAGCAGTGCCGACAGGCCAAGCTCCTATAATTCACCCCTCCACTTT CASSADRPSSYNSPLHF
TRBJ2-2 NA TRBV19 NA TGTGCCAGTAGCCCTGGGGGAGGACAAGTCACCGGGGAGCTGTTTTTT CASSPGGGQVTGELFF
TRBJ1-1 NA TRBV19 NA TGTGCCAGTAGTCCTACCATTATGAACACTGAAGCTTTCTTT CASSPTIMNTEAFF
TRBJ2-7 TRBD1 TRBV5-5 NA TGTGCCAGCGAGAGGGGGCCCTTCGACTACGAGCAGTACTTC CASERGPFDYEQYF
TRBJ2-3 NA TRBV2 NA TGTGCCAGCAGTGAAGGGCTAATCTCTAGCACAGATACGCAGTATTTT CASSEGLISSTDTQYF
TRBJ2-7 TRBD1 TRBV27 once TGTGCCAGCAGACCCGGGACAGGGATGAAAAACTACGAGCAGTACTTC CASRPGTGMKNYEQYF
TRBJ1-1 NA TRBV25-1 NA TGTGCCAGCAGCAGGTTCCCCAGCACTGAAGCTTTCTTT CASSRFPSTEAFF
TRBJ1-1 TRBD1 TRBV5-1 NA TGCGCCAGCAGCTGGGGACAGATGGACACTGAAGCTTTCTTT CASSWGQMDTEAFF
TRBJ1-6 NA TRBV19 NA TGTGCCAGTAGTATTAGTTCGGGGGTCAGGAGTTCACCCCTCCACTTT CASSISSGVRSSPLHF